The 14 T cell receptor beta chains given below trace back to one sample, sequenced in a study of blood T cell repertoires in COVID-19. Sequencing was performed with immunoSEQ multiplex PCR; in TCRdb, only in-frame clones are kept and a portion is missing. The sample includes about 85,000 clones, about 90% of them seen just once. The sample was peripheral blood. Receptors originate from an elderly woman with acute or convalescent COVID-19.

V usage is TRBV30 and J usage is TRBJ2-1, with TRBD2 matching over 12 bases. The V and J ends lost 2 bases and 9 bases, in that order; junction bases with no gene match: 11. The CDR3 runs to 16 residues. The germline CDR1 and CDR2 sequences are GTSNPN and SVGIG (reference sequence). CDR3 nucleotide sequence: TGTGCCTGGAGTTCTCTAGCGGGAGGGCCCGGAGGTGAGCAGTTCTTC. Translated, it gives CAWSSLAGGPGGEQFF.

V usage is TRBV25-1 and J usage is TRBJ2-7; TRBD1 might be the D (6 bases). V lost 5 bases and J lost 4, with 12 bases in between. This CDR3 comprises 13 residues. Germline CDR1 is MGHDK and CDR2 is SYGVNS. This chain's CDR3 is CASSPAGAYEQYF. The CDR3 DNA reads as TGTGCCAGCAGTCCGGCAGGGGCATACGAGCAGTACTTC.

The chain joins TRBV5-8 to TRBJ1-2; D ambiguous. The CDR3 is 11 amino acids. Trimming took 4 bases from V and 5 from J, leaving 6 bases between them. Germline-derived CDR1 and CDR2 are SGHTS and YDEGEE. Here the CDR3 reads CASSREYGYTF. The CDR3, as DNA: TGTGCCAGCAGCCGGGAGTATGGCTACACCTTC. Together with reference TRBV5-8 and TRBJ1-2, the CDR3 gives the full variable domain: EAGVTQSPTHLIKTRGQQATLRCSPISGHTSVYWYQQALGLGLQFLLWYDEGEERNRGNFPPRFSGRQFPNYSSELNVNALELEDSALYLCASSREYGYTFGSGTRLTVV.

The V call is TRBV30, the J call TRBJ2-1; TRBD2 agrees at 7 bases. Per germline, CDR1 GTSNPN and CDR2 SVGIG (reference sequence). The CDR3 is made up of 14 amino acids. The J segment lost 0 bases and the V segment lost 5 bases, leaving 4 bases of the junction unmatched. The CDR3 region has the DNA TGTGCCTGGGGCAGCGGGACCTCCTACAATGAGCAGTTCTTC. It is translated as CAWGSGTSYNEQFF.

The genes are TRBV2 and TRBJ2-5, with D perhaps matching TRBD2 (7 bases). This CDR3 has 15 amino acids. Germline CDR1 and CDR2: SNHLY and FYNNEI. Trimming pared 8 bases from V and 6 bases from J, leaving 22 bases between. The CDR3 loop reads CASGLRGGGSKTQYF. CDR3 sequence (DNA): TGTGCCAGCGGGCTCAGGGGAGGGGGTTCGAAGACCCAGTACTTC.

V gene TRBV30 combines with J gene TRBJ1-1; 8 bases line up with TRBD1. This CDR3 is 13 amino acids long. The germline V gene encodes CDR1 GTSNPN and CDR2 SVGIG (reference sequence). V trimming: 3 bases; J trimming: 3 bases; junction bases outside the gene matches: 3. CDR3 bases: TGTGCCTGGAGGGGGACAGGATACACTGAAGCTTTCTTT. It is translated as CAWRGTGYTEAFF.

This chain uses TRBV7-9 with TRBJ1-5; possibly TRBD1 for D (5 bases). V was cut by 7 bases and J by 8 bases, with 18 bases left in between. Germline assignment: CDR1 SEHNR and CDR2 FQNEAQ (reference sequence). The CDR3 is made up of 14 amino acids. The CDR3 coding sequence is TGTGCCAGCACCGCTTTGCGGGGGTCCGAGCCCCAGCATTTT. As protein: CASTALRGSEPQHF.

This chain connects TRBV18 to TRBJ2-2; a weak D match, TRBD1 (6 bases). V was pared by 5 bases and J by 4 bases, with 11 bases between. The CDR3 is made up of 14 amino acids. Germline CDR1 and CDR2: KGHSH and LQKENI. The CDR3 coding sequence is TGTGCCAGCTCATCGTTACAGGGCACCGGGGAGCTGTTTTTT. It is translated as CASSSLQGTGELFF.

The chain combines TRBV7-9 with TRBJ2-2; D not resolved. Germline CDR1 SEHNR, CDR2 FQNEAQ (reference sequence). V lost 1 base and J 7 bases, leaving 10 bases between the germline ends. The CDR3 sequence is 14 residues long. CDR3 amino acids: CASSLVWANGELFF. In DNA form, the CDR3 reads TGTGCCAGCAGCTTAGTGTGGGCAAACGGGGAGCTGTTTTTT.

The chain joins TRBV7-3 to TRBJ2-3, with 10 bases that match TRBD2. The CDR3 loop spans 15 amino acids. The junction had 4 bases not matched to a gene; V was cut back by 5 bases and J by 2 bases. Germline CDR1 and CDR2: SGHTA and FQGTGA. This chain's CDR3 is CASSLSGGSTDTQYF. CDR3 DNA sequence: TGTGCCAGCAGCCTTAGCGGGGGGTCCACAGATACGCAGTATTTT.

The chain has TRBV19 and TRBJ1-1; weak D call: TRBD1 (5 bases). V gave up 5 bases and J gave up 7 bases, with 26 bases separating them. In germline, CDR1 is LNHDA, CDR2 SQIVND (reference sequence). The CDR3 is made up of 17 amino acids. CDR3 DNA sequence: TGTGCCAGTAGTGGGGCTCGGACCGGTTTGAGCGTGGTTGAAGCTTTCTTT. Translated: CASSGARTGLSVVEAFF.

A single count supports this clone. This rearrangement joins TRBV9 to TRBJ1-4, with D hard to call. CDR1 is SGDLS and CDR2 is YYNGEE in the germline V gene. The V gene lost 1 base and the J gene lost 3 bases, with 7 bases spanning the gap. The CDR3 has 14 residues. The CDR3 bases are TGTGCCAGCAGCGTAACGGTCGCTAATGAAAAACTGTTTTTT. This sequence encodes CASSVTVANEKLFF.

The V call is TRBV6-5, the J call TRBJ1-5; no reliable D call. Germline V gives CDR1 MNHEY, CDR2 SVGAGI. Trimming took 6 bases from V and 5 from J, leaving 11 bases between them. The CDR3 has 13 amino acids. DNA of the CDR3: TGTGCCAGCAGATATTTAGAAGATCAGCCCCAGCATTTT. The encoded protein is CASRYLEDQPQHF.

The gene calls are TRBV14 and TRBJ1-2; D is ambiguous. Germline V lookup: CDR1 SGHDN, CDR2 FVKESK. This CDR3 comprises 13 residues. Trimming removed 2 bases at V and 2 bases at J, with 6 bases between. The CDR3 DNA sequence: TGTGCCAGCAGCCAAAGCAGGAACTATGGCTACACCTTC. Protein: CASSQSRNYGYTF.